Following are 18 T cell receptor beta chains from one sample sequenced in a study of shared T cell receptors in the human thymus (dated by TCRdb to the early 2020s). Receptor libraries were prepared by the immunoSEQ multiplex PCR assay. This is the immuneACCESS table as TCRdb keeps it, with only in-frame sequences that have V and J called. A part of the clones is gone; compared with another copy, unresolved V genes explain less than half, and the rest is unexplained. In this sample the table shows over 450,000 clones, around three quarters of which occur a single time. Less than 0.015% of the sample goes to the ten largest clones. This same sample was also taken into another study, of human thymus T cells.

Sequenced: thymocytes. The receptors shown here come from a boy under three years old with a congenital heart defect. Donor details come from another sample of the same person, matched by shared clones.

The chain employs TRBV4-3 and TRBJ2-7; D is unclear. Trimming took 4 bases from V and 3 from J, leaving 25 bases between them. Germline V CDR1 and CDR2: LGHNA, YSLEER. The CDR3 loop spans 18 amino acids. The CDR3 sequence: CASSRKIVSRGQIYEQYF. The CDR3 nucleotides are TGCGCCAGCAGCCGCAAGATTGTATCTAGAGGCCAAATCTACGAGCAGTACTTC.

The chain links TRBV27 to TRBJ2-2; tentatively, D is TRBD2 (6 bases). The germline gives CDR1 MNHEY, CDR2 SMNVEV (reference sequence). Trimming cost V 5 bases and J 0 bases, with 13 bases left between them. The CDR3 runs to 16 residues. CDR3 region: CASSPPTSSNTGELFF. In nucleotides, the CDR3 is TGTGCCAGCAGTCCCCCGACTAGTTCGAACACCGGGGAGCTGTTTTTT.

The chain joins TRBV7-3 to TRBJ2-1; 14 nucleotides align to TRBD2. The CDR3 totals 20 residues. V was clipped by 3 bases and J by 0 bases; unmatched bases: 10. Germline V gene sequence: CDR1 SGHTA, CDR2 FQGTGA. The CDR3 DNA reads TGTGCCAGCAGCTTCAGCGGGACTAGCGGGAGAGGGGTCTCCTACAATGAGCAGTTCTTC. Its translation is CASSFSGTSGRGVSYNEQFF.

This chain links TRBV21-1 with TRBJ1-5; TRBD1, the table's D call, lacks a check against the DNA. TRBV21-1 is a documented pseudogene. The CDR3 is 14 amino acids. The CDR3 reads CAKTRTGPIRPQHF. The DNA of the CDR3 is TGTGCCAAGACCAGGACAGGGCCGATTCGGCCCCAGCATTTT.

This sequence joins TRBV18 and TRBJ2-7; no clear D. V was pared by 5 bases and J by 2 bases, with 7 bases between. The CDR3 totals 12 residues. Germline CDR1 reads KGHSH; CDR2 reads LQKENI. The CDR3 loop is CASSKDTYEQYF. The DNA for the CDR3 is TGTGCCAGCTCAAAAGACACCTACGAGCAGTACTTC.

The chain joins TRBV21-1 to TRBJ2-7; the table names TRBD1, a call not compared with the DNA. TRBV21-1 is noted as a pseudogene. The CDR3 length is 14 residues. CDR3 sequence: CASKTGGRIYEQYF. As DNA, the CDR3 is TGTGCCAGCAAGACAGGGGGCAGGATTTACGAGCAGTACTTC.

The chain recombines TRBV28 with TRBJ2-1; a possible D gene is TRBD2 (6 bases). The CDR3 totals 15 residues. Per the germline V gene, CDR1 is MDHEN and CDR2 is SYDVKM. Trimming stripped 5 bases from V and 2 bases from J, with 13 bases between. DNA for the CDR3: TGTGCCAGCAGTAAGGGACTCCCGGCCTACAATGAGCAGTTCTTC. Translation gives CASSKGLPAYNEQFF.

This clone was picked up one time. The chain employs TRBV5-1 and TRBJ2-2, with D maybe TRBD2 (6 bases). The CDR3 has 15 amino acids. Between the trimmed V and J ends, which lost 0 bases and 3 bases, there was a span of 9 bases. The germline gives CDR1 SGHRS, CDR2 YFSETQ. In nucleotides, the CDR3 is TGCGCCAGCAGCTTGGTTTGGGGGGACACCGGGGAGCTGTTTTTT. It specifies CASSLVWGDTGELFF.

The chain carries TRBV4-1 and TRBJ2-3, with 14 bases matching TRBD2. Germline-derived CDR1 and CDR2 are MGHRA and YSYEKL. CDR3 length equals 22 residues. The junction had 25 bases not matched to a gene; V was cut back by 3 bases and J by 8 bases. CDR3 nucleotides: TGCGCCAGCAGCCACCCCAGAGGGTTATTGACTAGCGGGAGGGCCACGGGAGGTACGCAGTATTTT. Translating gives CASSHPRGLLTSGRATGGTQYF.

This sequence joins TRBV25-1 and TRBJ2-7; 8 bases map to TRBD1. Germline V lookup: CDR1 MGHDK, CDR2 SYGVNS. V gave up 1 base and J gave up 4 bases; unmatched junction bases: 9. This CDR3 contains 16 residues. Here the CDR3 reads CASSELRPGGYYEQYF. CDR3 coding DNA: TGTGCCAGCAGTGAATTGAGGCCAGGGGGCTATTACGAGCAGTACTTC.

This clone was detected a few times. A read error may produce the germline difference seen at one junction end. The genes are TRBV5-8 and TRBJ1-2; D unresolved. Germline values: CDR1 SGHTS, CDR2 YDEGEE. This CDR3 is built from 12 residues. The CDR3 here is CASSWVHYGYTF. CDR3 DNA sequence: TGTGCCAGCAGCTGGGTACACTACGGCTACACCTTC.

This clone was found a few times. The V call is TRBV5-6, the J call TRBJ2-1; 10 bases are a match to TRBD1. The CDR3 totals 15 residues. Trimming at V came to 4 bases and at J to 6 bases, leaving 7 bases not matched to a gene. CDR1 and CDR2 (germline): SGHDT, YYEEEE. The CDR3 sequence: CASSQAGQGFNEQFF. The DNA for the CDR3 is TGTGCCAGCAGCCAAGCGGGACAGGGGTTCAATGAGCAGTTCTTC.

The chain carries TRBV10-3 and TRBJ1-5, with TRBD1 matching over 7 bases. With V trimmed by 0 bases and J by 0 bases, 8 bases remained unmatched. CDR1 and CDR2 (germline): ENHRY, SYGVKD. The CDR3 sequence is 18 residues long. CDR3 DNA: TGTGCCATCAGTGAGTCAAGGGGGCCCCCTTATAGCAATCAGCCCCAGCATTTT. Translating gives CAISESRGPPYSNQPQHF.

The CDR3 DNA reads TGCGCCAGCAGTGATCCTCCAGGGGGGATCGCAGATACGCAGTATTTT. This gives the protein CASSDPPGGIADTQYF. The chain uses TRBV10-1 and TRBJ2-3, with D possibly TRBD1 on 7 matching bases. This CDR3 has 16 residues. The V end was cut by 3 bases, the J end by 4 bases, with 17 bases between. The germline gives CDR1 WNHNN, CDR2 SYGVQD (reference sequence).

V and J are TRBV28 and TRBJ1-5; TRBD1 matches 9 bases. The CDR3 spans 15 residues. The V segment lost 5 bases and the J segment 4 bases; nucleotides outside the gene matches: 6. The germline gives CDR1 MDHEN, CDR2 SYDVKM. CDR3 protein: CASSTTGGGNQPQHF. The CDR3 region has the DNA TGTGCCAGCAGTACGACAGGGGGAGGAAATCAGCCCCAGCATTTT.

This clone has just a few counts. The chain carries TRBV5-6 and TRBJ2-1; TRBD1 agrees at 10 bases. This CDR3 comprises 13 residues. V was pared by 2 bases and J by 11 bases, with 4 bases of the junction left unmatched. From germline, CDR1 is SGHDT and CDR2 YYEEEE. The CDR3 DNA reads as TGTGCCAGCAGCTTAGGGACAGGGGATAAGCAGTTCTTC. Protein sequence: CASSLGTGDKQFF.

This clone has a single count. The chain is built from TRBV11-2 and TRBJ2-5, with D possibly being TRBD1 (5 bases). V lost 0 bases and J lost 3, with 14 bases in between. The CDR3 has 16 amino acids. Germline loops: CDR1 SGHAT, CDR2 FQNNGV. CDR3 bases: TGTGCCAGCAGCTTAGATCTTTCAGGGTTGGAAGAGACCCAGTACTTC. This translates into CASSLDLSGLEETQYF.

The rearrangement links TRBV5-1 to TRBJ2-1; TRBD2 matches 13 bases. Unmatched junction bases numbered 4, after V lost 4 bases and J lost 6 bases. The CDR3 length is 15 residues. Germline-derived CDR1 and CDR2 are SGHRS and YFSETQ. The CDR3 DNA reads as TGCGCCAGCAGCGGGGGACTAGCGGGAATCAATGAGCAGTTCTTC. It is translated as CASSGGLAGINEQFF.